These T cell receptor beta chains were read from a single sample in a study of blood T cell repertoires in COVID-19. Sequencing was performed with immunoSEQ multiplex PCR; in TCRdb, only in-frame clones are kept and a portion is missing. This sample yields 95,000 to 150,000 clones, of which over 70% are seen a single time; almost 30% belongs to the top ten. Sequencing was carried out using peripheral blood. These receptors originate from a woman in her sixties or seventies with acute or convalescent COVID-19. Both conserved end residues are part of each CDR3. The order of the fields is clone size, D gene, V gene, J gene, CDR3 DNA, CDR3 protein. The D gene is left open where the match is weak. Expanded clones are given a class, and other clones once, few, many or no size at all.

clone_size: few
d_call: -
v_call: TRBV18
j_call: TRBJ2-7
cdr3_nt: TGTGCCAGCTCACCGCCTCTCGACAGGGAGGAATGGTACGAGCAGTACTTC
cdr3_aa: CASSPPLDREEWYEQYF

clone_size: -
d_call: -
v_call: TRBV5-6
j_call: TRBJ1-6
cdr3_nt: TGTGCCAGCAGCTTAAGGGGAATAAATTCACCCCTCCACTTT
cdr3_aa: CASSLRGINSPLHF

clone_size: -
d_call: TRBD1
v_call: TRBV18
j_call: TRBJ2-7
cdr3_nt: TGTGCCAGCTCAGTGGACAGGGCCAACGAGCAGTACTTC
cdr3_aa: CASSVDRANEQYF

clone_size: -
d_call: TRBD1
v_call: TRBV10-3
j_call: TRBJ2-5
cdr3_nt: TGTGCCATCAGTGAGCCACCGACAGGGGCCCAAGAGACCCAGTACTTC
cdr3_aa: CAISEPPTGAQETQYF

clone_size: -
d_call: TRBD1
v_call: TRBV12-3/TRBV12-4
j_call: TRBJ2-7
cdr3_nt: TGTGCCAGCAGTGGACAGGTAACCTACGAGCAGTACTTC
cdr3_aa: CASSGQVTYEQYF

clone_size: -
d_call: TRBD1
v_call: TRBV30
j_call: TRBJ1-1
cdr3_nt: TGTGCCTGGAGTTCAGGGGGTACTGAAGCTTTCTTT
cdr3_aa: CAWSSGGTEAFF

clone_size: -
d_call: TRBD1
v_call: TRBV15
j_call: TRBJ2-7
cdr3_nt: TGTGCCACCAGCAGTGAGGACCTTGACAGGGCCTACGAGCAGTACTTC
cdr3_aa: CATSSEDLDRAYEQYF

clone_size: few
d_call: -
v_call: TRBV2
j_call: TRBJ2-1
cdr3_nt: TGTGCCAGCAGCGTCGACTGGAACAATGAGCAGTTCTTC
cdr3_aa: CASSVDWNNEQFF

clone_size: -
d_call: -
v_call: TRBV21-1
j_call: TRBJ1-2
cdr3_nt: TGTGCCAGCAGCCAGGGGTTAACTAACTATGGCTACACCTTC
cdr3_aa: CASSQGLTNYGYTF

clone_size: once
d_call: TRBD1
v_call: TRBV7-6
j_call: TRBJ2-7
cdr3_nt: TGTGCCAGCAGCCCATACAGGGGATCCGAGCAGTACTTC
cdr3_aa: CASSPYRGSEQYF

clone_size: few
d_call: -
v_call: TRBV19
j_call: TRBJ1-4
cdr3_nt: TGTGCCAGTAGTCCTCAGGGGCGGGGGCTTAATGAAAAACTGTTTTTT
cdr3_aa: CASSPQGRGLNEKLFF

clone_size: few
d_call: -
v_call: TRBV27
j_call: TRBJ1-2
cdr3_nt: TGTGCCAGCAGTCGCAGCTGGGCCGACAACTATGGCTACACCTTC
cdr3_aa: CASSRSWADNYGYTF

clone_size: -
d_call: -
v_call: TRBV6-5
j_call: TRBJ2-1
cdr3_nt: TGTGCCAGCAGGAAATCTGGCGGGGAGTTCAATGAGCAGTTCTTC
cdr3_aa: CASRKSGGEFNEQFF

clone_size: -
d_call: -
v_call: TRBV7-9
j_call: TRBJ2-1
cdr3_nt: TGTGCCAGCAGCTTAGTCCTAGCGCCTATTTTTGAGCAGTTCTTC
cdr3_aa: CASSLVLAPIFEQFF

clone_size: -
d_call: TRBD1
v_call: TRBV30
j_call: TRBJ1-6
cdr3_nt: TGTGCCTGCACCGTTACAGGGGGGCAAAATTCACCCCTCCACTTT
cdr3_aa: CACTVTGGQNSPLHF

clone_size: -
d_call: -
v_call: TRBV24-1
j_call: TRBJ1-5
cdr3_nt: TGTGCCACCAGTGACTCGACAGTTTATAGCAATCAGCCCCAGCATTTT
cdr3_aa: CATSDSTVYSNQPQHF

clone_size: -
d_call: -
v_call: TRBV21-1
j_call: TRBJ2-1
cdr3_nt: TGTGCCAGCAGCAAGTCTAGCGGGGGGGCCAATGAGCAGTTCTTC
cdr3_aa: CASSKSSGGANEQFF

clone_size: once
d_call: TRBD2
v_call: TRBV5-1
j_call: TRBJ2-1
cdr3_nt: TGCGCCAGCAGCACTACTAGCGGCCCCTACAATGAGCAGTTCTTC
cdr3_aa: CASSTTSGPYNEQFF

clone_size: -
d_call: TRBD1
v_call: TRBV10-1
j_call: TRBJ2-1
cdr3_nt: TGCGCCAGCAGCCGGGACAGGGGTCCCCCGGCCTCCTACAATGAGCAGTTCTTC
cdr3_aa: CASSRDRGPPASYNEQFF

clone_size: once
d_call: TRBD2
v_call: TRBV7-3
j_call: TRBJ2-3
cdr3_nt: TGTGCCAGCAGCCCCCAAGCGGGGGGGACCCCTACGCAGTATTTT
cdr3_aa: CASSPQAGGTPTQYF

clone_size: once
d_call: TRBD1
v_call: TRBV24-1
j_call: TRBJ1-1
cdr3_nt: TGTGCCACCAGTACAGGGGGCTTAACTGAAGCTTTCTTT
cdr3_aa: CATSTGGLTEAFF

clone_size: -
d_call: TRBD2
v_call: TRBV9
j_call: TRBJ2-1
cdr3_nt: TGTGCCAGCAGCGTAGGGCTAGCGGGGGGGGAGGACAATGAGCAGTTCTTC
cdr3_aa: CASSVGLAGGEDNEQFF

clone_size: -
d_call: -
v_call: TRBV6-2/TRBV6-3
j_call: TRBJ2-1
cdr3_nt: TGTGCCAGCAGTACGCCGGGCAGGGCCTACAATGAGCAGTTCTTC
cdr3_aa: CASSTPGRAYNEQFF

clone_size: -
d_call: TRBD1
v_call: TRBV7-2
j_call: TRBJ2-5
cdr3_nt: TGTGCCAGCAGCCCCCGGACAGGGGAGAGAGAGACCCAGTACTTC
cdr3_aa: CASSPRTGERETQYF

clone_size: -
d_call: -
v_call: TRBV5-8
j_call: TRBJ1-1
cdr3_nt: TGTGCCAGCAGCTTGGCACAGGTAAACACTGAAGCTTTCTTT
cdr3_aa: CASSLAQVNTEAFF

clone_size: -
d_call: TRBD1
v_call: TRBV7-9
j_call: TRBJ1-2
cdr3_nt: TGTGCCAGCAGCTTAGGGGCTCCGGGACAGCATGGCTACACCTTC
cdr3_aa: CASSLGAPGQHGYTF

clone_size: -
d_call: TRBD2
v_call: TRBV28
j_call: TRBJ2-5
cdr3_nt: TGTGCCAGCAGTTTATGGGGTAGCGGGGGGCTGGGGGAGACCCAGTACTTC
cdr3_aa: CASSLWGSGGLGETQYF

clone_size: -
d_call: TRBD2
v_call: TRBV15
j_call: TRBJ2-3
cdr3_nt: TGTGCCACCAGCAGAGATTGGGGCGGGAGGTCTCCCAGAGGGCAGTATTTT
cdr3_aa: CATSRDWGGRSPRGQYF

clone_size: -
d_call: -
v_call: TRBV19
j_call: TRBJ2-3
cdr3_nt: TGTGCCAGTAGTATAGATAGCGGTACAGATACGCAGTATTTT
cdr3_aa: CASSIDSGTDTQYF

clone_size: -
d_call: -
v_call: TRBV12-3/TRBV12-4
j_call: TRBJ1-1
cdr3_nt: TGTGCCAGCAGTCAGGGCCAGAACACTGAAGCTTTCTTT
cdr3_aa: CASSQGQNTEAFF

clone_size: -
d_call: -
v_call: TRBV30
j_call: TRBJ2-2
cdr3_nt: TGTGCCTGGAGTTCAGGGGTGGCCGGGGAGCTGTTTTTT
cdr3_aa: CAWSSGVAGELFF

clone_size: -
d_call: TRBD1
v_call: TRBV29-1
j_call: TRBJ2-7
cdr3_nt: TGCAGCGCAGGGACAGGGGTTCCCGAGCAGTACTTC
cdr3_aa: CSAGTGVPEQYF

clone_size: -
d_call: -
v_call: TRBV11-2
j_call: TRBJ2-2
cdr3_nt: TGTGCCAGCAGCTTGAACCCAGGTATCGGGGAGCTGTTTTTT
cdr3_aa: CASSLNPGIGELFF

clone_size: -
d_call: -
v_call: TRBV28
j_call: TRBJ1-5
cdr3_nt: TGTGCCAGCAGGCCCCGGGAACTCAATCGGCCCCAGCATTTT
cdr3_aa: CASRPRELNRPQHF

clone_size: -
d_call: TRBD1
v_call: TRBV5-1
j_call: TRBJ1-3
cdr3_nt: TGCGCCAGCACAACAGGGGTCTCTGGAAACACCATATATTTT
cdr3_aa: CASTTGVSGNTIYF

clone_size: -
d_call: -
v_call: TRBV29-1
j_call: TRBJ2-7
cdr3_nt: TGCAGCGTTGGTCCTAGCGACTACGAGCAGTACTTC
cdr3_aa: CSVGPSDYEQYF

clone_size: -
d_call: -
v_call: TRBV24-1
j_call: TRBJ2-3
cdr3_nt: TGTGCCACCAGCCTACCCGGCACAGATACGCAGTATTTT
cdr3_aa: CATSLPGTDTQYF

clone_size: -
d_call: -
v_call: TRBV12-3/TRBV12-4
j_call: TRBJ2-7
cdr3_nt: TGTGCCAGCTCCTCAGGTTCGTACGAGCAGTACTTC
cdr3_aa: CASSSGSYEQYF

clone_size: -
d_call: TRBD1
v_call: TRBV19
j_call: TRBJ1-4
cdr3_nt: TGTGCCAGTAGTAGACCCGGGACAGTTAATGAAAAACTGTTTTTT
cdr3_aa: CASSRPGTVNEKLFF

clone_size: -
d_call: -
v_call: TRBV30
j_call: TRBJ1-6
cdr3_nt: TGTGCCTGGAGTGTAACAGGGTATTCACCCCTCCACTTT
cdr3_aa: CAWSVTGYSPLHF

clone_size: -
d_call: -
v_call: TRBV3-1/TRBV3-2
j_call: TRBJ1-6
cdr3_nt: TGTGCCAGCAGACGCATTGACAGTGCCGGACCCCTCCACTTT
cdr3_aa: CASRRIDSAGPLHF

clone_size: -
d_call: -
v_call: TRBV28
j_call: TRBJ1-1
cdr3_nt: TGTGCCAGCAGTTTAGGCGGCGCGGAGACTGAAGCTTTCTTT
cdr3_aa: CASSLGGAETEAFF

clone_size: -
d_call: TRBD1
v_call: TRBV28
j_call: TRBJ1-6
cdr3_nt: TGTGCCAGCAGCCCAATACAGGGGTTGGGGAATTCACCCCTCCACTTT
cdr3_aa: CASSPIQGLGNSPLHF

clone_size: few
d_call: TRBD1
v_call: TRBV5-6
j_call: TRBJ2-7
cdr3_nt: TGTGCCAGCAGCTTGCTTGGGACAGGGAGACTGGACGAGCAGTACTTC
cdr3_aa: CASSLLGTGRLDEQYF

clone_size: -
d_call: -
v_call: TRBV19
j_call: TRBJ1-5
cdr3_nt: TGTGCCAGTAGTCCCGTAGGAGGGAATCAGCCCCAGCATTTT
cdr3_aa: CASSPVGGNQPQHF

clone_size: -
d_call: -
v_call: TRBV18
j_call: TRBJ2-3
cdr3_nt: TGTGCCAGCTCACCACCGGGGCCCGATACGCAGTATTTT
cdr3_aa: CASSPPGPDTQYF

clone_size: -
d_call: TRBD1
v_call: TRBV28
j_call: TRBJ1-3
cdr3_nt: TGTGCCAGCAGTTTCATTGGACAGGGGCGTGGAAACACCATATATTTT
cdr3_aa: CASSFIGQGRGNTIYF

clone_size: -
d_call: -
v_call: TRBV6-5
j_call: TRBJ2-7
cdr3_nt: TGTGCCAGCAGGCTACCGGGACTCCCTATGGGGGAGCAGTACTTC
cdr3_aa: CASRLPGLPMGEQYF

clone_size: -
d_call: TRBD1
v_call: TRBV5-4
j_call: TRBJ2-5
cdr3_nt: TGTGCCAGCAGCTTTAGGGGGCGGTACCAAGAGACCCAGTACTTC
cdr3_aa: CASSFRGRYQETQYF

clone_size: -
d_call: -
v_call: TRBV6-5
j_call: TRBJ1-1
cdr3_nt: TGTGCCAGCAGGATCCAACAGCAGAACACTGAAGCTTTCTTT
cdr3_aa: CASRIQQQNTEAFF

clone_size: -
d_call: -
v_call: TRBV6-5
j_call: TRBJ1-1
cdr3_nt: TGTGCCAGCACTGGTCTCGGCAGGGGAATCACTGAAGCTTTCTTT
cdr3_aa: CASTGLGRGITEAFF

clone_size: once
d_call: -
v_call: TRBV4-1
j_call: TRBJ1-2
cdr3_nt: TGCGCCAGCAGCCCGCAAGGAGGGGTTCGCTATGGCTACACCTTC
cdr3_aa: CASSPQGGVRYGYTF